This T cell receptor beta chain was identified during a study of cytotoxic CD8 clonotypes in ibrutinib-treated CLL. Study-wide background: Response sampling occurred after a median 12 months of treatment (range 6 to 36). Samples averaged approximately 260,000 productive templates and around 91,000 productive rearrangements.

Repertoires were generated with immunoSEQ multiplex PCR, while TCRdb's copy carries only in-frame clones and drops some. Counted here are about 120,000 clones, 58% occurring once; the ten biggest clones make up 35% to 40%. TCR beta libraries used about 2.1 micrograms of DNA from cryopreserved PBMCs. In its sample, this clone was seen a few times. The CDR3 length is 15 residues. The clonotype originates from a human donor with chronic lymphocytic leukemia. The gene calls are TRBV21-1 and TRBJ1-2. TRBV21-1 is a pseudogene locus. Specimen: PBMCs, collected after 24 months of ibrutinib treatment. CDR3 in amino acids: CASSKAWDPNYGYTF. The CDR3 DNA is TGTGCCAGCAGCAAAGCTTGGGATCCTAACTATGGCTACACCTTC.